The clone carrying this T cell receptor beta chain was counted between two and nine times. Its specificity is not known. The data derive from a study of T-cell reconstitution after alpha-beta-depleted transplantation in children. Study observations and caveats: The origin of alpha-beta T cells about two months after transplant was reportedly several hundred expanded graft clones.

Germline V gives CDR1 DFQATT, CDR2 SNEGSKA (reference sequence). The CDR3 is 14 residues long. Trimming took 1 base from V and 4 from J; bases not matched to a gene: 2. TCRbeta library construction was performed incorporating unique molecular identifiers. TCRdb fed the PCR reads into MiXCR, producing one record per CDR3 protein. The sample contains over 150,000 distinct CDR3 sequences, more than 9.5% of which appear only once. This receptor was obtained from a boy aged 2 to 10 with acute myeloid leukemia, due to receive a stem cell transplant. J is TRBJ2-1 and V is TRBV20-1, with TRBD2 identical over 9 bases. The sample consisted of PBMCs, taken before TCRalphabeta/CD19-depleted stem cell transplant. CDR3 loop: CSARGGLAYNEQFF. CDR3 coding DNA: TGCAGTGCTAGAGGTGGACTAGCGTACAATGAGCAGTTCTTC.